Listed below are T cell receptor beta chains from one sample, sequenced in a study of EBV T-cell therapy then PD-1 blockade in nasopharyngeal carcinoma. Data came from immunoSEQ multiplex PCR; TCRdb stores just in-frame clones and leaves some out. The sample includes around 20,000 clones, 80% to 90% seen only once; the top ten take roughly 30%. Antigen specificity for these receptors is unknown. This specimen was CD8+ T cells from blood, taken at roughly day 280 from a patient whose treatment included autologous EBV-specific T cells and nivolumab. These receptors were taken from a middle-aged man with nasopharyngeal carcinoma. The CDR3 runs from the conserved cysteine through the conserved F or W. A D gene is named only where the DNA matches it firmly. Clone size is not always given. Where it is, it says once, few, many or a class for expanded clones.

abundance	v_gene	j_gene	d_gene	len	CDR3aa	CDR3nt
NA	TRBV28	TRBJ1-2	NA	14	CASRRDIRNYGYTF	TGTGCCAGCAGACGGGACATCCGTAACTATGGCTACACCTTC
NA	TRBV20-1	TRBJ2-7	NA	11	CSAREAYEQYF	TGCAGTGCTAGAGAGGCCTACGAGCAGTACTTC
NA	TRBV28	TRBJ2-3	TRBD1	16	CASTSTDLTGEDTQYF	TGTGCCAGCACGTCAACCGACCTAACAGGGGAGGATACGCAGTATTTT
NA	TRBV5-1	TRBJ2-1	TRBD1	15	CASSLVDRDYNEQFF	TGCGCCAGCAGCTTGGTAGACAGGGACTACAATGAGCAGTTCTTC
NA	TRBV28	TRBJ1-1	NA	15	CASSSYTNRNTEAFF	TGTGCCAGCAGTTCCTACACTAACCGGAACACTGAAGCTTTCTTT
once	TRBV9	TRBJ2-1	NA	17	CASSAPRTGTHYNEQFF	TGTGCCAGCAGCGCACCAAGAACAGGGACCCACTACAATGAGCAGTTCTTC
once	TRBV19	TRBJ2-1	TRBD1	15	CASIGGPGQAHEQFF	TGTGCCAGTATAGGGGGCCCTGGACAGGCCCATGAGCAGTTCTTC
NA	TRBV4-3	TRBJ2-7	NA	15	CASSQAISGNYEQYF	TGCGCCAGCAGCCAAGCCATATCCGGAAACTACGAGCAGTACTTC
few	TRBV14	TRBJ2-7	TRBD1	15	CASSQLGQGAGEQYF	TGTGCCAGCAGCCAACTGGGACAGGGGGCAGGAGAGCAGTACTTC
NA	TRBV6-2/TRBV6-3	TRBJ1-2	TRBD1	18	CASSYSEGVPGGNYGYTF	TGTGCCAGCAGTTACTCAGAAGGAGTACCAGGGGGTAACTATGGCTACACCTTC
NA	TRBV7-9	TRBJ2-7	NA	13	CASRKGQRVEQYF	TGTGCCAGCAGGAAGGGACAGCGGGTCGAGCAGTACTTC
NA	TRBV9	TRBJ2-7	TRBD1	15	CASSDDGTGTYEQYF	TGTGCCAGCAGCGACGACGGGACAGGGACCTACGAGCAGTACTTC
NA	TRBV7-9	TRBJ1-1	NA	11	CASSPRGEAFF	TGTGCCAGCAGCCCTAGGGGTGAAGCTTTCTTT
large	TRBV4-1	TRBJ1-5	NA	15	CASSPTVTSNQPQHF	TGCGCCAGCAGCCCGACGGTAACAAGCAATCAGCCCCAGCATTTT
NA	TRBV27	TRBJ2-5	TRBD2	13	CASSLGVGGEQYF	TGTGCCAGCAGTTTAGGGGTGGGGGGGGAGCAGTACTTC
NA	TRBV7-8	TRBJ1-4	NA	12	CASSLGHEKLFF	TGTGCCAGCAGCTTAGGCCATGAAAAACTGTTTTTT
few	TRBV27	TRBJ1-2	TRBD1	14	CASSLTGQFYGYTF	TGTGCCAGCAGTCTCACGGGACAGTTCTATGGCTACACCTTC
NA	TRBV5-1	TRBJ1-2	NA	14	CASSLISGTYGYTF	TGCGCCAGCAGCTTAATCTCAGGGACCTATGGCTACACCTTC
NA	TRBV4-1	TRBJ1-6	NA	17	CASSQVPTALSNSPLHF	TGCGCCAGCAGCCAAGTCCCTACAGCTTTGTCGAATTCACCCCTCCACTTT
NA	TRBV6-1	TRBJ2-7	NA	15	CASSEAAGDVYEQYF	TGTGCCAGCAGTGAAGCGGCCGGGGACGTTTACGAGCAGTACTTC
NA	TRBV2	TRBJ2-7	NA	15	CASGLRSYTPREQYF	TGTGCCAGCGGATTGCGGTCTTATACCCCCCGGGAGCAGTACTTC
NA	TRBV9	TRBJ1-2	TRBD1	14	CASSGQGAGGGYTF	TGTGCCAGCAGCGGACAGGGGGCGGGTGGAGGCTACACCTTC
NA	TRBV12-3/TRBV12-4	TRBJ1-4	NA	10	CASWGGKLFF	TGTGCCTCCTGGGGTGGAAAACTGTTTTTT
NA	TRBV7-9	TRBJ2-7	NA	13	CASSLDRTYEQYF	TGTGCCAGCAGCTTAGACCGGACCTACGAGCAGTACTTC
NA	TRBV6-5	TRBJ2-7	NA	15	CASSYSGTPSYEQYF	TGTGCCAGCAGTTACTCTGGGACACCGTCCTACGAGCAGTACTTC
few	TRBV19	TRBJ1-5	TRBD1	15	CASTTGTGGNQPQHF	TGTGCCAGTACAACCGGGACAGGGGGTAATCAGCCCCAGCATTTT
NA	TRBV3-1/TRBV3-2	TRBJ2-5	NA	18	CASSQETGTPTAIVTQYF	TGTGCCAGCAGCCAAGAGACCGGGACGCCCACCGCTATCGTGACCCAGTACTTC
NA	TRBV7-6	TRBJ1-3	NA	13	CASSLAWGNTIYF	TGTGCCAGCAGCTTAGCATGGGGAAACACCATATATTTT
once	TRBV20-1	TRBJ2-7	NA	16	CSASLPSGGTSYEQYF	TGCAGTGCTAGTTTACCGTCTGGGGGGACGTCCTACGAGCAGTACTTC
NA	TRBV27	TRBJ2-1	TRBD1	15	CASSFRDRVLNEQFF	TGTGCCAGCAGTTTCCGGGACAGGGTGCTCAATGAGCAGTTCTTC
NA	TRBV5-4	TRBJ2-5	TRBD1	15	CASSESGRGPETQYF	TGTGCCAGCAGCGAGTCGGGCAGGGGGCCGGAGACCCAGTACTTC
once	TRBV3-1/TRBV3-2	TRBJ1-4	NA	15	CASSQEKGTNEKLFF	TGTGCCAGCAGCCAAGAGAAGGGCACTAATGAAAAACTGTTTTTT
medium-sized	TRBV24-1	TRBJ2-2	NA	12	CATSDFAGELFF	TGTGCCACCAGTGATTTTGCCGGGGAGCTGTTTTTT
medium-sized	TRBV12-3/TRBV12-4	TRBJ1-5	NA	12	CASSLSRRPQHF	TGTGCCAGCAGTTTATCCAGGCGGCCCCAGCATTTT
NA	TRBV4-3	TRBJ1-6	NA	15	CASSQVELYNSPLHF	TGCGCCAGCAGCCAAGTCGAACTTTATAATTCACCCCTCCACTTT
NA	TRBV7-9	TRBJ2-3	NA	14	CASSSQGEGDTQYF	TGTGCCAGCAGCTCACAGGGTGAGGGGGATACGCAGTATTTT
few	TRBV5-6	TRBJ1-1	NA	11	CASSLATEAFF	TGTGCCAGCAGCTTGGCCACTGAAGCTTTCTTT
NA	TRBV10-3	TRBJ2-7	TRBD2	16	CAISESELAGGYEQYF	TGTGCCATCAGTGAGTCCGAACTAGCGGGGGGCTACGAGCAGTACTTC
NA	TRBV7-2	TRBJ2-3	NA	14	CASSLGAGTDTQYF	TGTGCCAGCAGCTTAGGGGCAGGCACAGATACGCAGTATTTT
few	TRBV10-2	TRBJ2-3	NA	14	CASSEVTSTDTQYF	TGCGCCAGCAGTGAGGTCACTAGCACAGATACGCAGTATTTT
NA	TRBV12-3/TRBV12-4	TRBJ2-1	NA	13	CASRLADYNEQFF	TGTGCCAGCCGATTAGCCGACTACAATGAGCAGTTCTTC
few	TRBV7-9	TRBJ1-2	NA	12	CASSPHPYGYTF	TGTGCCAGCAGCCCCCATCCCTATGGCTACACCTTC
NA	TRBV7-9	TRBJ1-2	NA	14	CASSTDPRNYGYTF	TGTGCCAGCAGCACGGACCCGAGGAACTATGGCTACACCTTC
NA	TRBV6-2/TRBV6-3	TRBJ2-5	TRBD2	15	CASSLQRGDLETQYF	TGTGCCAGCAGTCTACAGCGGGGAGACTTAGAGACCCAGTACTTC
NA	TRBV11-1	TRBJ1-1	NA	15	CASSFRDTVNTEAFF	TGTGCCAGCAGCTTTCGTGACACAGTGAACACTGAAGCTTTCTTT
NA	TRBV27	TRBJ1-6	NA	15	CASSLSAGPNSPLHF	TGTGCCAGCAGTTTATCGGCAGGCCCCAATTCACCCCTCCACTTT
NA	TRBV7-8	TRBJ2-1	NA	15	CASSLAVRGRNEQFF	TGTGCCAGCAGCTTAGCGGTCAGGGGGAGGAATGAGCAGTTCTTC
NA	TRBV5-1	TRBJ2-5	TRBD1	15	CASSMDRGRQETQYF	TGCGCCAGCAGCATGGACAGGGGAAGGCAAGAGACCCAGTACTTC
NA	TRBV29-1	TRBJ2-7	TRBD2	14	CSVVASGNTYEQYF	TGCAGCGTTGTTGCTAGCGGGAATACCTACGAGCAGTACTTC
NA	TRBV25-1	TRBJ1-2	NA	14	CASSVARATYGYTF	TGTGCCAGCAGTGTTGCTCGGGCAACTTATGGCTACACCTTC
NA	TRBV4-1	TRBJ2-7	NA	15	CASSPGMGTTYEQYF	TGCGCCAGCAGCCCAGGGATGGGGACCACCTACGAGCAGTACTTC
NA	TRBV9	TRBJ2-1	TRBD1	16	CASSGIRDRAYNEQFF	TGTGCCAGCAGCGGGATCCGGGACAGGGCTTACAATGAGCAGTTCTTC
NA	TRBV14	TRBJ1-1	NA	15	CASSQNWQMNTEAFF	TGTGCCAGCAGCCAAAACTGGCAGATGAACACTGAAGCTTTCTTT